The 31 T cell receptor beta chains given below trace back to one sample, sequenced in a study of cytomegalovirus exposure and HLA in healthy donors. The repertoire was sequenced with immunoSEQ multiplex PCR; TCRdb's copy has only in-frame clones and lacks some. Of around 400,000 clones detected, approximately 90% appear once; the ten largest clones hold under 0.95%. Sequenced input: PBMCs. The receptors derive from a woman under 30 in good health and CMV-seronegative.

The rearrangement links TRBV7-6 to TRBJ2-7; perhaps TRBD2 as D (7 bases). Trimming pared 6 bases from V and 7 bases from J, leaving 16 bases between. This CDR3 comprises 13 residues. The germline CDR1 and CDR2 sequences are SGHVS and FNYEAQ. The CDR3 DNA follows: TGTGCCAGCAGACCTACAGGGAGGGTGGAGCAGTACTTC. It specifies CASRPTGRVEQYF.

This clone was seen a single time. V usage is TRBV7-9 and J usage is TRBJ2-3, with D hard to call. Trimming took off 4 bases at V and 1 base at J, with 12 bases between the two ends. In germline, CDR1 is SEHNR, CDR2 FQNEAQ (reference sequence). CDR3 size: 15 residues. The CDR3 DNA is TGTGCCAGCAGCTCCCTCCAGTCAGGCACAGATACGCAGTATTTT. This translates into CASSSLQSGTDTQYF.

The V call is TRBV6-1, the J call TRBJ2-7; no definite D call. This CDR3 has 13 residues. From germline, CDR1 is MNHNS and CDR2 SASEGT. V lost 7 bases and J lost 0, with 10 bases in between. The CDR3 loop reads CASTFTSSYEQYF. CDR3 DNA: TGTGCCAGCACCTTCACATCCTCCTACGAGCAGTACTTC.

J is TRBJ2-7 and V is TRBV6-1; 12 bases fit TRBD1. The germline V gene encodes CDR1 MNHNS and CDR2 SASEGT. The CDR3 extends over 15 amino acids. J was trimmed by 3 bases and V by 4 bases; bases with no gene match: 4. The CDR3 DNA is TGTGCCAGCAGTGCCGGGACAGGGGGCTTCTACGAGCAGTACTTC. This gives the protein CASSAGTGGFYEQYF.

This chain links TRBV18 with TRBJ2-5; 9 bases align to TRBD2. Germline V gene sequence: CDR1 KGHSH, CDR2 LQKENI. This CDR3 region has 17 residues. The V segment lost 2 bases and the J segment 2 bases; nucleotides outside the gene matches: 9. The CDR3 loop is CASSPASGGTLQETQYF. CDR3 nucleotide sequence: TGTGCCAGCTCACCAGCGAGCGGGGGGACTTTGCAAGAGACCCAGTACTTC.

The rearrangement links TRBV4-2 to TRBJ2-1; unclear D gene. Per germline, CDR1 LGHNA and CDR2 YNFKEQ. This CDR3 has 15 amino acids. V was pared by 7 bases and J by 0 bases, with 13 bases between. The CDR3 protein is CASTTTTGSYNEQFF. The CDR3 DNA reads as TGTGCCAGCACGACCACTACTGGCTCCTACAATGAGCAGTTCTTC.

This chain's CDR3 is CASSYTLAGSYNEQFF. DNA of the CDR3: TGTGCCAGCAGTTACACGCTAGCGGGCTCCTACAATGAGCAGTTCTTC. The chain employs TRBV6-6 and TRBJ2-1, with 8 bases lining up with TRBD2. The CDR3 has 16 amino acids. The V segment lost 2 bases and the J segment 0 bases; nucleotides outside the gene matches: 3. Germline V gene data show CDR1 as MNHNY and CDR2 as SVGAGI (reference sequence).

The chain uses TRBV27 and TRBJ2-5; 10 nucleotides line up with TRBD2. Germline values: CDR1 MNHEY, CDR2 SMNVEV (reference sequence). The CDR3 is 17 amino acids. J lost 1 base, V lost 5 bases, and 10 bases had no gene match. The CDR3 nucleotides are TGTGCCAGCAGTCTAAGCGGGCTAGCGGGGGTCCAAGAGACCCAGTACTTC. Its protein product is CASSLSGLAGVQETQYF.

The rearrangement uses TRBV5-1 and TRBJ1-3; 7 bases fit TRBD1. The germline V gene has CDR1 SGHRS and CDR2 YFSETQ. The trim removed 4 bases at V and 4 bases at J, leaving 11 bases unmatched. The CDR3 contains 16 residues. The CDR3 coding sequence is TGCGCCAGCAGCAGCCGGGACAGTACCAAGGGAAACACCATATATTTT. This gives the protein CASSSRDSTKGNTIYF. Based on the CDR3 plus reference TRBV5-1 and TRBJ1-3, the full variable domain is KAGVTQTPRYLIKTRGQQVTLSCSPISGHRSVSWYQQTPGQGLQFLFEYFSETQRNKGNFPGRFSGRQFSNSRSEMNVSTLELGDSALYLCASSSRDSTKGNTIYFGEGSWLTVV.

This clone occurred once. The V call is TRBV28, the J call TRBJ2-1; 8 bases line up with TRBD2. Trimming cost V 10 bases and J 3 bases; bases outside gene matches: 14. The CDR3 has 16 amino acids. Germline V CDR1 and CDR2: MDHEN, SYDVKM. The CDR3 DNA reads as TGTGCCACCAAACCCCTTAGCGGGACCTTCTACAATGAGCAGTTCTTC. Translating gives CATKPLSGTFYNEQFF.

Points on this clone: Additional DNA sequences in this sample encode the identical CDR3. CDR3 in DNA: TGTGCCAGCAGTTTGCTAGGCTCTGAGCAGTTCTTC. This codes for CASSLLGSEQFF. The rearrangement uses TRBV27 and TRBJ2-1, with unresolved D. Germline loops: CDR1 MNHEY, CDR2 SMNVEV (reference sequence). V lost 3 bases to trimming and J lost 9 bases, with 9 bases between them. The CDR3 is 12 amino acids.

The chain joins TRBV7-9 to TRBJ1-2; D is unclear. The V end lost 8 bases, the J end lost 4 bases, and 14 bases lay between the germline ends. The germline gives CDR1 SEHNR, CDR2 FQNEAQ (reference sequence). CDR3 size: 13 residues. The CDR3 DNA follows: TGTGCCAGCTCCGTCTCTATCGCCTATGGCTACACCTTC. Protein: CASSVSIAYGYTF.

V usage is TRBV6-5 and J usage is TRBJ2-1; 14 nucleotides align to TRBD2. The V segment lost 4 bases and the J segment 8 bases; nucleotides outside the gene matches: 7. Germline CDR1 is MNHEY and CDR2 is SVGAGI. The CDR3 is 16 amino acids. Here the CDR3 reads CASSSGLAGGRDEQFF. The DNA of the CDR3 is TGTGCCAGCAGTTCCGGACTAGCGGGAGGAAGGGATGAGCAGTTCTTC.

The chain couples TRBV7-6 to TRBJ1-2, with D possibly matching TRBD1 (5 bases). CDR1 and CDR2 from the germline V gene are SGHVS and FNYEAQ. The CDR3 extends over 14 amino acids. V lost 5 bases to trimming and J lost 1 base, with 11 bases between them. CDR3 coding DNA: TGTGCCAGCAGCCGGGGGACCGATAACTATGGCTACACCTTC. Protein product: CASSRGTDNYGYTF.

Comment on this clone: Sequence at one end of the junction differs from germline and may be a read error. The V call is TRBV30, the J call TRBJ2-7; maybe TRBD2 (5 bases). The germline V gene encodes CDR1 GTSNPN and CDR2 SVGIG (reference sequence). There are 12 residues in the CDR3. The CDR3 sequence is CVWERSSYEQYF. The CDR3 DNA is TGTGTCTGGGAGCGAAGCTCCTACGAGCAGTACTTC.

The gene calls are TRBV2 and TRBJ1-2, with TRBD1 matching 8 bases. J gave up 3 bases and V 2 bases, and 11 bases lay outside the gene matches. This CDR3 region has 17 residues. Germline CDR1 is SNHLY and CDR2 is FYNNEI. The CDR3 DNA reads TGTGCCAGCAGTGAATTGGGCAGGGGGCGCGGCGACTATGGCTACACCTTC. Protein: CASSELGRGRGDYGYTF. The whole variable domain, filled in from reference TRBV2 and TRBJ1-2, reads EPEVTQTPSHQVTQMGQEVILRCVPISNHLYFYWYRQILGQKVEFLVSFYNNEISEKSEIFDDQFSVERPDGSNFTLKIRSTKLEDSAMYFCASSELGRGRGDYGYTFGSGTRLTVV.

V is TRBV23-1 and J is TRBJ2-3, with D perhaps matching TRBD2 (6 bases). TRBV23-1 is identified as an open reading frame with a role that is uncertain. There are 16 residues in the CDR3. The V end lost 4 bases, the J end lost 4 bases, and 18 bases lay between the germline ends. The CDR3 spells CASSRGVLAAADTQYF. Here the CDR3 DNA reads TGCGCCAGCAGTCGGGGGGTACTAGCCGCGGCAGATACGCAGTATTTT.

On this clone: Other nucleotide sequences in the sample specify the same CDR3. This sequence joins TRBV5-1 and TRBJ2-1, with D possibly TRBD2 on 6 matching bases. CDR1 is SGHRS and CDR2 is YFSETQ in the germline V gene. Trimming left V 2 bases short and J 0 bases short, with 9 bases between. The CDR3 is 15 residues long. The CDR3 loop is CASSFGGSSYNEQFF. In DNA form, the CDR3 reads TGCGCCAGCAGCTTCGGGGGTAGCTCCTACAATGAGCAGTTCTTC.

The chain links TRBV6-1 to TRBJ1-4, with TRBD1 identical over 8 bases. The CDR3 length is 14 residues. Per the germline V gene, CDR1 is MNHNS and CDR2 is SASEGT. Losses at the gene ends were 7 bases for V and 6 bases for J; bases not matched to a gene: 7. The CDR3 reads CASTSGTGDEKLFF. In DNA form, the CDR3 reads TGTGCCAGCACCTCCGGGACAGGAGATGAAAAACTGTTTTTT.

This chain links TRBV7-6 with TRBJ2-1; 13 bases align to TRBD2. Germline loops: CDR1 SGHVS, CDR2 FNYEAQ. The J segment lost 8 bases and the V segment lost 5 bases, leaving 12 bases of the junction unmatched. This CDR3 has 17 amino acids. CDR3 nucleotide sequence: TGTGCCAGCAGCACACGGACTAGCGGGAGTTCCTTCGATGAGCAGTTCTTC. Translated: CASSTRTSGSSFDEQFF.

The CDR3 reads CASSLGSTGYSGNTIYF. DNA of the CDR3: TGTGCCAGCAGCTTGGGTAGCACAGGCTACTCTGGAAACACCATATATTTT. The chain carries TRBV11-2 and TRBJ1-3; D perhaps matches TRBD1 (5 bases). CDR3 length: 17 residues. V was shortened by 3 bases and J by 0 bases, with 15 bases between the two germline ends. Germline V lookup: CDR1 SGHAT, CDR2 FQNNGV. Using reference TRBV11-2 and TRBJ1-3 for the parts outside the CDR3, the full variable domain is EAGVAQSPRYKIIEKRQSVAFWCNPISGHATLYWYQQILGQGPKLLIQFQNNGVVDDSQLPKDRFSAERLKGVDSTLKIQPAKLEDSAVYLCASSLGSTGYSGNTIYFGEGSWLTVV.

The chain joins TRBV18 to TRBJ1-1; 8 positions match TRBD1. The CDR3 runs to 13 residues. J was trimmed by 7 bases and V by 6 bases; bases with no gene match: 7. CDR1 is KGHSH, CDR2 LQKENI, per germline. The CDR3 coding sequence is TGTGCCAGCTCCGAACAGGGGGTCGGTGAAGCTTTCTTT. Translating gives CASSEQGVGEAFF.

The J gene is TRBJ2-7, the V gene TRBV7-6, with 7 bases lining up with TRBD1. Germline CDR1 is SGHVS and CDR2 is FNYEAQ. Trimming took 2 bases from V and 2 from J; bases not matched to a gene: 0. The CDR3 runs to 13 residues. This CDR3 is CASSLTGAYEQYF. In DNA, the CDR3 is TGTGCCAGCAGCTTAACAGGGGCCTACGAGCAGTACTTC.

The chain employs TRBV12-2 and TRBJ2-7; the table gives TRBD2 as D, unverified against the DNA. TRBV12-2 is given as a pseudogene. The CDR3 consists of 16 residues. CDR3 nucleotide sequence: TGTGCAAGTCGCTCCCGAGGTACTAGCGGGGTCTACGAGCAGTACTTC. Encoded protein: CASRSRGTSGVYEQYF.

V usage is TRBV5-6 and J usage is TRBJ2-6; 10 bases line up with TRBD1. Germline CDR1 reads SGHDT; CDR2 reads YYEEEE. The ends lost 0 bases at V and 0 bases at J; junction bases unmatched: 3. There are 18 residues in the CDR3. The chain's CDR3 is CASSLAGTGASGANVLTF. Here the CDR3 DNA reads TGTGCCAGCAGCTTGGCCGGGACAGGGGCCTCTGGGGCCAACGTCCTGACTTTC. The full variable domain, rest sourced from reference TRBV5-6 and TRBJ2-6, is DAGVTQSPTHLIKTRGQQVTLRCSPKSGHDTVSWYQQALGQGPQFIFQYYEEEERQRGNFPDRFSGHQFPNYSSELNVNALLLGDSALYLCASSLAGTGASGANVLTFGAGSRLTVL.

V is TRBV5-5 and J is TRBJ2-3, with a possible D match to TRBD2 (6 bases). The germline gives CDR1 SGHKS, CDR2 YYEKEE (reference sequence). V lost 4 bases and J 6 bases, leaving 12 bases between the germline ends. The length of the CDR3 is 13 residues. This chain's CDR3 is CASSVAGGDTQYF. DNA for the CDR3: TGTGCCAGCAGCGTTGCTGGGGGGGATACGCAGTATTTT.

V and J are TRBV29-1 and TRBJ1-1, with TRBD1 identical over 10 bases. Trimming removed 7 bases from V and 3 bases from J; junction bases left unmatched: 11. Looked up from germline, CDR1 is SQVTM and CDR2 is ANQGSEA. The CDR3 runs 15 residues. The CDR3 reads CSARGQGRFDTEAFF. In nucleotides, the CDR3 is TGCAGCGCTAGGGGACAGGGGCGATTTGACACTGAAGCTTTCTTT.

The rearrangement links TRBV5-1 to TRBJ1-2; D may be TRBD1 (5 bases). Germline V CDR1 and CDR2: SGHRS, YFSETQ. CDR3 size: 13 residues. Trimming left V 0 bases short and J 13 bases short, with 16 bases between. The CDR3 bases are TGCGCCAGCAGCTTGGGACAAGGACAACGGCGCACCTTC. This codes for CASSLGQGQRRTF.

This clone was counted a single time. The rearrangement links TRBV28 to TRBJ2-7, with 7 bases matching TRBD1. CDR1 is MDHEN, CDR2 SYDVKM, per germline. Trimming cost V 3 bases and J 4 bases; bases outside gene matches: 6. CDR3 length: 14 amino acids. Here the CDR3 reads CASSFPGTAYEQYF. The CDR3 DNA reads as TGTGCCAGCAGTTTCCCAGGGACAGCGTACGAGCAGTACTTC.

This clone was seen a few times. The V call is TRBV6-4, the J call TRBJ2-5, with 10 bases that match TRBD1. The germline V gene has CDR1 MRHNA and CDR2 SNTAGT. V dropped 6 bases and J dropped 0; count of bases not matched to a gene: 4. The CDR3 loop spans 15 amino acids. The CDR3 DNA reads TGTGCCAGCAGCCCCGGGACAGGGGACCAAGAGACCCAGTACTTC. This sequence encodes CASSPGTGDQETQYF.

The chain combines TRBV7-8 with TRBJ1-5, with unresolved D. Germline CDR1 and CDR2: SGHVS and FQNEAQ. With 1 base removed from V and 4 bases from J, the gap between germline ends came to 8 bases. The CDR3 extends over 14 amino acids. The CDR3 region is CASSLVQLNQPQHF. DNA of the CDR3: TGTGCCAGCAGCTTAGTGCAGTTGAATCAGCCCCAGCATTTT.